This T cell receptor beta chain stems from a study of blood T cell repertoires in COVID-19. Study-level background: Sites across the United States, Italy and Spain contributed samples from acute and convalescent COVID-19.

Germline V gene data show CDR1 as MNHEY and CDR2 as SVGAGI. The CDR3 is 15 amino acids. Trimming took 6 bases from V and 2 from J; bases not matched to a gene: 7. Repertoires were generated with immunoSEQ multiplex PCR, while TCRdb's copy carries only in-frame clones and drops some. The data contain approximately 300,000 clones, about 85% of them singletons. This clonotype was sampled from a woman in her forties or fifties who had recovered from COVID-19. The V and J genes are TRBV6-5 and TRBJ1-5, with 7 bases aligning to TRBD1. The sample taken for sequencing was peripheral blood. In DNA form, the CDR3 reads TGTGCCAGCAGGGGAGACAGGGTGGGCAATCAGCCCCAGCATTTT. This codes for CASRGDRVGNQPQHF.